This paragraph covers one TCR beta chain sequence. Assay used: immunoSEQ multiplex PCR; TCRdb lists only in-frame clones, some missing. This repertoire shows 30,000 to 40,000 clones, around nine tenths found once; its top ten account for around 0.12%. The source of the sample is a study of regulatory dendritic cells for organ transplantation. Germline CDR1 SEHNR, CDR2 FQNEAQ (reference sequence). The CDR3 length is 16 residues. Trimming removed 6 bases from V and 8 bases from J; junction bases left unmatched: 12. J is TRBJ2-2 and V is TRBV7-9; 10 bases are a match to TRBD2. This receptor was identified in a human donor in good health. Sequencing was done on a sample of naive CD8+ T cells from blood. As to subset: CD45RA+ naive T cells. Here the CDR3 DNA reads TGTGCCAGCAGACAAGGGCTAGCGGGAGTCTTTGGGGAGCTGTTTTTT. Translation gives CASRQGLAGVFGELFF.